Listed here are 17 T cell receptor beta chains from one sample, sequenced in a study of blood T cell repertoires in COVID-19 (dated by TCRdb to between 2020 and 2021). The library was generated by the immunoSEQ multiplex PCR assay. This is the immuneACCESS table as TCRdb keeps it, with only in-frame sequences that have V and J called. A part of the clones is gone; compared with another copy, unresolved V genes explain less than half, and the rest is unexplained. In all, the sample holds 250,000 to 350,000 clones, and around 90% of those were seen once. Of the sample, around 2.2% is held by the ten largest clones. The sample comprised peripheral blood. The receptors were gathered from a woman aged 50 to 65 who had recovered from COVID-19.

The chain employs TRBV5-5 and TRBJ1-1; no reliable D call. This CDR3 comprises 12 residues. Trimming removed 2 bases at V and 4 bases at J, with 6 bases between. The germline V gene has CDR1 SGHKS and CDR2 YYEKEE (reference sequence). The CDR3 DNA reads as TGTGCCAGCAGCTTCACTGTCACTGAAGCTTTCTTT. Its protein product is CASSFTVTEAFF.

V is TRBV7-9 and J is TRBJ1-2; D not certain. Looked up from germline, CDR1 is SEHNR and CDR2 is FQNEAQ (reference sequence). Trimming took off 1 base at V and 7 bases at J, with 13 bases between the two ends. The CDR3 has 14 amino acids. This chain's CDR3 is CASSLVQQSRGYTF. The CDR3 DNA reads TGTGCCAGCAGCTTAGTACAGCAGTCGCGTGGCTACACCTTC.

The chain is built from TRBV7-9 and TRBJ1-6, with no clear D. The V and J ends lost 1 base and 11 bases respectively, with 15 bases between them. Looked up from germline, CDR1 is SEHNR and CDR2 is FQNEAQ (reference sequence). The CDR3 runs 15 residues. The CDR3 protein is CASSLGVGEGPPLHF. The CDR3 coding sequence is TGTGCCAGCAGCTTAGGGGTCGGGGAAGGGCCACCCCTCCACTTT.

The rearrangement joins TRBV30 to TRBJ2-7; D is unresolved. The CDR3 sequence is 11 residues long. Trimming took 2 bases from V and 1 from J, leaving 3 bases between them. Per the germline V gene, CDR1 is GTSNPN and CDR2 is SVGIG (reference sequence). CDR3 protein: CAWSISYEQYF. The CDR3 coding sequence is TGTGCCTGGAGTATATCCTACGAGCAGTACTTC.

The chain couples TRBV7-2 to TRBJ2-2; TRBD1 matches 8 bases. Trimming removed 1 base from V and 2 bases from J; junction bases left unmatched: 6. The CDR3 runs 17 residues. Germline CDR1 reads SGHTA; CDR2 reads FQGNSA. The CDR3 nucleotides are TGTGCCAGCAGCTTAGTGTGGACAGGGTCCAACACCGGGGAGCTGTTTTTT. This translates into CASSLVWTGSNTGELFF. Complete variable domain (other parts from reference TRBV7-2 and TRBJ2-2): GAGVSQSPSNKVTEKGKDVELRCDPISGHTALYWYRQSLGQGLEFLIYFQGNSAPDKSGLPSDRFSAERTGGSVSTLTIQRTQQEDSAVYLCASSLVWTGSNTGELFFGEGSRLTVL.

V is TRBV9 and J is TRBJ2-1; 10 bases agree with TRBD2. The CDR3 sequence is 15 residues long. V was clipped by 0 bases and J by 9 bases; unmatched bases: 6. Per the germline V gene, CDR1 is SGDLS and CDR2 is YYNGEE. The CDR3 reads CASSVVSSGRGEQFF. As DNA, the CDR3 is TGTGCCAGCAGCGTAGTGTCTAGCGGGAGAGGTGAGCAGTTCTTC.

The gene calls are TRBV18 and TRBJ1-6; D not resolved. The V end lost 1 base, the J end lost 5 bases, and 9 bases lay between the germline ends. The CDR3 loop spans 15 amino acids. Germline V gene sequence: CDR1 KGHSH, CDR2 LQKENI. As DNA, the CDR3 is TGTGCCAGCTCACCACTGGGAGGTGATAATTCACCCCTCCACTTT. It yields the protein CASSPLGGDNSPLHF.

The chain has TRBV15 and TRBJ2-1; TRBD2 matches at 8 bases. Germline V gives CDR1 LNHNV, CDR2 YYDKDF (reference sequence). The CDR3 has 17 residues. The J segment lost 3 bases and the V segment lost 0 bases, leaving 7 bases of the junction unmatched. CDR3 residues: CATSREYPGGLYNEQFF. CDR3 DNA: TGTGCCACCAGCAGAGAATACCCGGGAGGGCTCTACAATGAGCAGTTCTTC.

V and J are TRBV2 and TRBJ1-2; D call uncertain. The V gene's germline CDR1 is SNHLY and CDR2 FYNNEI. The CDR3 sequence is 12 residues long. The V end was cut by 9 bases, the J end by 2 bases, with 10 bases between. CDR3 sequence (DNA): TGTGCCAGTGGAGAGAACAACTATGGCTACACCTTC. Translated, it gives CASGENNYGYTF.

The V gene is TRBV4-1, the J gene TRBJ2-5, with D possibly being TRBD2 (6 bases). The CDR3 spans 12 residues. Trimming pared 4 bases from V and 4 bases from J, leaving 7 bases between. Per the germline V gene, CDR1 is MGHRA and CDR2 is YSYEKL. CDR3 nucleotides: TGCGCCAGCAGCCCCGGGGGAGAGACCCAGTACTTC. This sequence encodes CASSPGGETQYF.

This chain links TRBV11-2 with TRBJ2-7, with a possible D match to TRBD1 (5 bases). This CDR3 is built from 13 residues. Germline assignment: CDR1 SGHAT and CDR2 FQNNGV. V dropped 6 bases and J dropped 5 bases, with 14 bases sitting between them. This chain's CDR3 is CASRGPWPNEQYF. In DNA form, the CDR3 reads TGTGCCAGCAGGGGGCCCTGGCCAAACGAGCAGTACTTC.

The chain links TRBV4-2 to TRBJ1-1; 8 nucleotides line up with TRBD1. The CDR3 totals 15 residues. Germline V lookup: CDR1 LGHNA, CDR2 YNFKEQ. The V segment lost 3 bases and the J segment 0 bases; nucleotides outside the gene matches: 3. CDR3 sequence (DNA): TGTGCCAGCAGCCACCCGGGACAGGTGAACACTGAAGCTTTCTTT. Protein product: CASSHPGQVNTEAFF.

The chain carries TRBV7-9 and TRBJ2-7, with 13 nucleotides matching TRBD2. J was trimmed by 4 bases and V by 5 bases; bases with no gene match: 8. The CDR3 is made up of 16 amino acids. Germline values: CDR1 SEHNR, CDR2 FQNEAQ (reference sequence). The CDR3: CASSMGLAGSSYEQYF. In DNA form, the CDR3 reads TGTGCCAGCAGCATGGGACTAGCGGGATCCTCTTACGAGCAGTACTTC.

The chain carries TRBV18 and TRBJ1-2, with D maybe TRBD1 (6 bases). Looked up from germline, CDR1 is KGHSH and CDR2 is LQKENI. V dropped 5 bases and J dropped 8 bases, with 12 bases sitting between them. The CDR3 spans 12 residues. The CDR3 DNA sequence: TGTGCCAGCTCAGAGCAGACAGGAGGCTACACCTTC. This gives the protein CASSEQTGGYTF.

J is TRBJ1-2 and V is TRBV11-2; 11 positions agree with TRBD1. The CDR3 totals 13 residues. Germline V gene data show CDR1 as SGHAT and CDR2 as FQNNGV. The V gene end was trimmed by 5 bases and the J gene end by 8 bases; junction bases not matched to a gene: 4. CDR3 sequence reads: CASSVDRGLGYTF. CDR3 bases: TGTGCCAGCAGCGTGGACAGGGGGCTGGGCTACACCTTC.

The genes are TRBV3-1 (or the pseudogene TRBV3-2) and TRBJ1-2, with 10 bases identical to TRBD1. The CDR3 extends over 15 amino acids. Germline V gene lookup returns CDR1 LGHDT and CDR2 YNNKEL (reference sequence). V lost 4 bases, J lost 5 bases, and 7 bases stayed unmatched. CDR3: CASSPRDRGGYGYTF. The CDR3 bases are TGTGCCAGCAGCCCCCGGGACAGGGGAGGGTATGGCTACACCTTC.

This clone was detected a few times. V and J are TRBV4-3 and TRBJ1-1; the D gene is possibly TRBD1 (6 bases). Germline-derived CDR1 and CDR2 are LGHNA and YSLEER. V gave up 4 bases and J gave up 4 bases, with 19 bases separating them. The CDR3 contains 16 residues. Here the CDR3 DNA reads TGCGCCAGCAGCCCTTCCAGGGGAAGGGCGATCACTGAAGCTTTCTTT. Residues: CASSPSRGRAITEAFF.